These 23 T cell receptor beta chains were sequenced from one sample in a study of T cells in Graves' hyperthyroidism and ophthalmopathy. TCR beta CDR3 regions were amplified from RNA transcripts. The study used the HTBI primer set for a first-round RT-PCR of the TCR CDR3. TCRdb called the multiplex PCR reads again in MiXCR, with one record for every CDR3 protein. The table records more than 500,000 distinct CDR3 sequences, under 20% of them present only once. What was sequenced was blood. Source of these receptors: a woman aged 25 to 39 with Graves' hyperthyroidism.

This clonotype was counted many times. The rearrangement uses TRBV13 and TRBJ2-7; 9 bases fit TRBD1. V was pared by 4 bases and J by 1 base, with 5 bases of the junction left unmatched. Germline CDR1 reads PRHDT; CDR2 reads FYEKMQ (reference sequence). The CDR3 covers 15 residues. The DNA for the CDR3 is TGTGCCAGCAGCTCCGGGACAGGGTTATCCTACGAGCAGTACTTC. Translating gives CASSSGTGLSYEQYF.

The chain employs TRBV9 and TRBJ1-1, with a weak D call TRBD1 (6 bases). The CDR3 runs 16 residues. The germline V gene has CDR1 SGDLS and CDR2 YYNGEE. V was trimmed by 0 bases and J by 2 bases, leaving 14 bases between them. The CDR3 region has the DNA TGTGCCAGCAGCGTAGAGAATCCAGGGGAAAACACTGAAGCTTTCTTT. Amino acids: CASSVENPGENTEAFF.

This clonotype was counted only a few times. The chain links TRBV12-3 or TRBV12-4 to TRBJ2-7, with 11 bases aligning to TRBD1. The CDR3 covers 14 residues. V lost 3 bases to trimming and J lost 6 bases; unmatched junction nucleotides: 4. The CDR3 spells CASSLDRGRSEQYF. The CDR3, as DNA: TGTGCCAGCAGTTTGGACAGGGGGCGTTCCGAGCAGTACTTC.

A few counts support this clonotype. The chain is built from TRBV11-2 and TRBJ1-4; no firm D call. V was cut by 4 bases and J by 0 bases, with 12 bases left in between. Germline-derived CDR1 and CDR2 are SGHAT and FQNNGV. The CDR3 runs to 16 residues. DNA of the CDR3: TGTGCCAGCAGCTCAGCAGGAGCCCCAACTAATGAAAAACTGTTTTTT. This encodes CASSSAGAPTNEKLFF.

This clonotype was seen repeatedly, ten times or more. The J gene is TRBJ2-7, the V gene TRBV11-2; TRBD2 aligns across 7 bases. Germline lookup yields CDR1 SGHAT and CDR2 FQNNGV. The V segment lost 0 bases and the J segment 4 bases; nucleotides outside the gene matches: 9. The length of the CDR3 is 16 residues. DNA of the CDR3: TGTGCCAGCAGCTTAGATCGCGGAGCGGGGAGGTACGAGCAGTACTTC. It is translated as CASSLDRGAGRYEQYF.

This clonotype was seen at least ten times. V usage is TRBV28 and J usage is TRBJ2-1; 7 bases line up with TRBD1. V was pared by 3 bases and J by 12 bases, with 14 bases of the junction left unmatched. This CDR3 comprises 15 residues. Germline V gene sequence: CDR1 MDHEN, CDR2 SYDVKM. CDR3 coding DNA: TGTGCCAGCAGTTTCTACAGGGGCACAAACATTCGGCAGTTCTTC. Translating gives CASSFYRGTNIRQFF.

This clonotype has ten or more counts. V usage is TRBV12-5 and J usage is TRBJ2-3, with TRBD2 matching over 10 bases. Germline loops: CDR1 LGHNT, CDR2 FRNRAP. CDR3 length equals 16 residues. V shed 6 bases, J shed 1 base, and the junction held 7 bases outside the gene matches. CDR3 residues: CASGLSGTSGTDTQYF. The CDR3 nucleotides are TGTGCTAGTGGACTTTCCGGGACTAGCGGCACAGATACGCAGTATTTT. Complete variable domain (other parts from reference TRBV12-5 and TRBJ2-3): DARVTQTPRHKVTEMGQEVTMRCQPILGHNTVFWYRQTMMQGLELLAYFRNRAPLDDSGMPKDRFSAEMPDATLATLKIQPSEPRDSAVYFCASGLSGTSGTDTQYFGPGTRLTVL.

Ten or more counts support this clonotype. The chain combines TRBV28 with TRBJ2-3; 9 bases fit TRBD1. The CDR3 length is 14 residues. From germline, CDR1 is MDHEN and CDR2 SYDVKM. Unmatched junction bases numbered 3, after V lost 4 bases and J lost 4 bases. CDR3 residues: CASSSRQGADTQYF. CDR3 bases: TGTGCCAGCAGTTCCAGACAGGGGGCAGATACGCAGTATTTT.

In DNA, the CDR3 is TGCAGTGCTAGAAGCCTAGCGGGAGGTCTACACGAGCAGTACTTC. This codes for CSARSLAGGLHEQYF. J is TRBJ2-7 and V is TRBV20-1; 11 bases agree with TRBD2. The V segment lost 2 bases and the J segment 5 bases; nucleotides outside the gene matches: 8. Germline CDR1 reads DFQATT; CDR2 reads SNEGSKA (reference sequence). CDR3 length equals 15 residues.

V is TRBV7-2 and J is TRBJ2-1; D unresolved. CDR3 size: 14 residues. Trimming removed 1 base at V and 8 bases at J, with 12 bases between. The germline V gene encodes CDR1 SGHTA and CDR2 FQGNSA. CDR3 residues: CASSLGTLIDEQFF. CDR3 coding DNA: TGTGCCAGCAGCTTAGGGACGTTGATCGATGAGCAGTTCTTC.

This clonotype came up many times. CDR3 sequence: CASSYSGTGDYEQYF. The CDR3 coding sequence is TGTGCCAGCAGTTACAGTGGGACAGGGGACTACGAGCAGTACTTC. The chain joins TRBV6-2 or TRBV6-3 to TRBJ2-7, with 10 bases aligning to TRBD1. The germline V gene has CDR1 MNHEY and CDR2 SVGEGT. The CDR3 covers 15 residues. Trimming cost V 2 bases and J 3 bases; bases outside gene matches: 4.

J is TRBJ2-1 and V is TRBV12-3 or TRBV12-4, with 12 bases fitting TRBD2. V shed 7 bases, J shed 8 bases, and the junction held 6 bases outside the gene matches. The CDR3 contains 14 residues. The CDR3 DNA reads TGTGCCAGCAATCCCACTAGCGGGAGGTATGAGCAGTTCTTC. It encodes CASNPTSGRYEQFF.

The rearrangement links TRBV12-3 or TRBV12-4 to TRBJ2-7; 8 nucleotides agree with TRBD2. V lost 3 bases to trimming and J lost 6 bases; unmatched junction nucleotides: 10. This CDR3 spans 15 amino acids. CDR3 protein: CASSLVGRAPSEQYF. CDR3 DNA: TGTGCCAGCAGTTTGGTCGGGAGGGCCCCGTCCGAGCAGTACTTC.

In this sample, this clonotype turned up many times. The V gene is TRBV28, the J gene TRBJ2-7; TRBD2 aligns across 8 bases. The germline CDR1 and CDR2 sequences are MDHEN and SYDVKM. V lost 6 bases to trimming and J lost 5 bases; unmatched junction nucleotides: 12. This CDR3 region has 15 residues. Written as DNA, the CDR3 is TGTGCCAGCAGGGGCGGGGGGCAGGGCAGCGACGAGCAGTACTTC. Translated: CASRGGGQGSDEQYF.

This clonotype was seen ten or more times. V is TRBV11-2 and J is TRBJ2-7, with a tentative D call TRBD2 (5 bases). The germline V gene has CDR1 SGHAT and CDR2 FQNNGV. This CDR3 has 14 residues. Trimming pared 4 bases from V and 3 bases from J, leaving 13 bases between. The CDR3 nucleotides are TGTGCCAGCAGCTCCCCTCTCGGGGTCTACGAGCAGTACTTC. Protein: CASSSPLGVYEQYF.

This clonotype was seen at least ten times. The chain has TRBV20-1 and TRBJ2-3, with 8 bases identical to TRBD2. With V trimmed by 3 bases and J by 0 bases, 5 bases remained unmatched. The CDR3 sequence is 15 residues long. Germline V lookup: CDR1 DFQATT, CDR2 SNEGSKA (reference sequence). The CDR3 DNA follows: TGCAGTGCTAGGGCCGGGACTAGTAGCACAGATACGCAGTATTTT. Its protein is CSARAGTSSTDTQYF.

For this clonotype: The junction does not match germline at one end; this may be a read error. This chain links TRBV29-1 with TRBJ2-1; TRBD2 aligns across 7 bases. Germline-derived CDR1 and CDR2 are SQVTM and ANQGSEA. This CDR3 is built from 16 residues. The CDR3 nucleotides read TGCAGCGTTGGCGGGGAGCGGGGAACGAGGGGTGGTGAGCGGTTCTTC. Translated: CSVGGERGTRGGERFF.

J is TRBJ1-1 and V is TRBV5-4; no definite D call. The V end was cut by 2 bases, the J end by 3 bases, with 11 bases between. The length of the CDR3 is 14 residues. The germline gives CDR1 SGHNT, CDR2 YYREEE (reference sequence). The CDR3 region has the DNA TGTGCCAGCAGCTTTAACGGTGCAGACACTGAAGCTTTCTTT. Its protein is CASSFNGADTEAFF. Full variable domain (outside the CDR3, taken from reference TRBV5-4 and TRBJ1-1): ETGVTQSPTHLIKTRGQQVTLRCSSQSGHNTVSWYQQALGQGPQFIFQYYREEENGRGNFPPRFSGLQFPNYSSELNVNALELDDSALYLCASSFNGADTEAFFGQGTRLTVV.

This clonotype was seen ten or more times. The chain recombines TRBV12-3 or TRBV12-4 with TRBJ2-7; 12 positions agree with TRBD2. The CDR3 is 19 residues long. The J segment lost 2 bases and the V segment lost 5 bases, leaving 16 bases of the junction unmatched. CDR3 in amino acids: CASSLLFFLAGGRTYEQYF. The CDR3 DNA sequence: TGTGCCAGCAGTCTGTTATTTTTTCTAGCGGGAGGGCGCACCTACGAGCAGTACTTC.

This clonotype has just a few counts. The chain uses TRBV5-1 and TRBJ2-3; 9 bases line up with TRBD1. Trimming cost V 4 bases and J 3 bases; bases outside gene matches: 9. CDR3 length: 16 residues. CDR1 and CDR2 from the germline V gene are SGHRS and YFSETQ. DNA of the CDR3: TGCGCCAGCAGCCTAGCCGGGACAGGGAGGACAGATACGCAGTATTTT. Encoded protein: CASSLAGTGRTDTQYF.

The chain carries TRBV20-1 and TRBJ2-7; D not resolved. Germline loops: CDR1 DFQATT, CDR2 SNEGSKA (reference sequence). Trimming left V 0 bases short and J 4 bases short, with 10 bases between. The CDR3 totals 13 residues. The CDR3 sequence is CSARDPPGYEQYF. In DNA, the CDR3 is TGCAGTGCTAGAGATCCTCCTGGATACGAGCAGTACTTC.

This clonotype was picked up many times. The chain carries TRBV20-1 and TRBJ2-7; D unclear. Trimming removed 0 bases at V and 5 bases at J, with 8 bases between. Germline lookup yields CDR1 DFQATT and CDR2 SNEGSKA (reference sequence). The CDR3 covers 12 residues. The CDR3 loop is CSARETENEQYF. CDR3 in DNA: TGCAGTGCTAGAGAGACTGAGAACGAGCAGTACTTC.

In its sample, this clonotype was seen many times. The chain recombines TRBV12-3 or TRBV12-4 with TRBJ1-1; 8 nucleotides align to TRBD1. The CDR3 is 15 residues long. V lost 6 bases, J lost 1 base, and 7 bases stayed unmatched. DNA for the CDR3: TGTGCCAGCAGGGCCCAGGGACAGGCGAACACTGAAGCTTTCTTT. Translation: CASRAQGQANTEAFF.